This T cell receptor beta chain came from a study of regulatory T cells in long-lasting Graves disease. Library construction for TCR beta used iRepertoire HTBI primers and Arm-PCR of CDR3 regions. TCRdb re-called the multiplex PCR reads through MiXCR, storing one row per CDR3 protein. The sample shows 450,000 to 600,000 distinct CDR3 sequences, roughly 12% of them seen only once. Time point: newly diagnosed GD, antithyroid drugs for less than 3 months. The TCR library used RNA extracted from PBMCs. The CDR3 has 15 amino acids. Germline V CDR1 and CDR2: DFQATT, SNEGSKA (reference sequence). A remark on this clonotype: Its antigen is not identified. The junction does not match germline at one end; this may be a read error.

Study findings and constraints: The study examined only peripheral blood, not thyroid tissue. Limited sample numbers may have lowered accuracy.

The sample was also reused in another study, on T cells in Graves' hyperthyroidism and ophthalmopathy.

This clonotype originated in a man aged 30-40 years with Graves disease. The chain joins TRBV20-1 to TRBJ1-5, with no clear D. Specimen: peripheral blood mononuclear cells (PBMCs), collected at new diagnosis, from a patient treated with antithyroid drugs. CDR3 protein: CSARPPGLFNQPQDF. The CDR3 region has the DNA TGCAGTGCTAGACCCCCAGGTCTGTTCAATCAGCCCCAGGATTTT.